Presented here are 26 T cell receptor beta chains from one specimen sequenced in a study of blood T cell repertoires in COVID-19. Repertoires were generated with immunoSEQ multiplex PCR, while TCRdb's copy carries only in-frame clones and drops some. The sample consists of about 180,000 clones, about 81% of them appearing once. The sequenced material came from peripheral blood. These receptors originate from a woman aged 80 or older with COVID-19, enrolled during active disease.

The V and J genes are TRBV27 and TRBJ2-2; D ambiguous. The CDR3 spans 12 residues. V dropped 3 bases and J dropped 4 bases, with 3 bases sitting between them. Germline V CDR1 and CDR2: MNHEY, SMNVEV (reference sequence). In nucleotides, the CDR3 is TGTGCCAGCAGTTTCAGCACCGGGGAGCTGTTTTTT. It is translated as CASSFSTGELFF.

V usage is TRBV9 and J usage is TRBJ1-2; 7 nucleotides align to TRBD1. Germline CDR1 SGDLS, CDR2 YYNGEE. The CDR3 runs to 13 residues. J lost 7 bases, V lost 2 bases, and 5 bases had no gene match. The CDR3 region has the DNA TGTGCCAGCAGCGTGGGAAGGGACAGTGGCTACACCTTC. Protein product: CASSVGRDSGYTF.

V gene TRBV7-8 combines with J gene TRBJ1-1; TRBD1 might be the D (6 bases). V was shortened by 5 bases and J by 4 bases, with 17 bases between the two germline ends. Germline V gene sequence: CDR1 SGHVS, CDR2 FQNEAQ. The CDR3 is 15 amino acids. The CDR3: CASSTTLGGATEAFF. The CDR3 DNA reads TGTGCCAGCAGCACCACCCTAGGGGGGGCCACTGAAGCTTTCTTT.

The rearrangement joins TRBV5-1 to TRBJ2-2; 7 nucleotides agree with TRBD1. The CDR3 loop spans 15 amino acids. Per germline, CDR1 SGHRS and CDR2 YFSETQ. V was clipped by 4 bases and J by 1 base; unmatched bases: 4. The CDR3 region has the DNA TGCGCCAGCAGCCAGTACAGGGGGAACACCGGGGAGCTGTTTTTT. Protein: CASSQYRGNTGELFF.

The chain recombines TRBV6-5 with TRBJ1-1; D is unclear. Per the germline V gene, CDR1 is MNHEY and CDR2 is SVGAGI. The CDR3 has 12 amino acids. V shed 0 bases and J shed 8 bases, with 7 bases lying between them. CDR3 bases: TGTGCCAGCAGTTACTCGACCGGGGAAGCTTTCTTT. Translation gives CASSYSTGEAFF.

The CDR3 sequence: CASGASANIQYF. CDR3 nucleotides: TGTGCCAGTGGAGCTAGTGCAAACATTCAGTACTTC. This rearrangement joins TRBV7-2 to TRBJ2-4; D is unresolved. CDR1 SGHTA and CDR2 FQGNSA come from the germline V gene. Trimming cost V 9 bases and J 6 bases, with 12 bases left between them. This CDR3 region has 12 residues.

The V call is TRBV12-1, the J call TRBJ1-1. TRBV12-1 has pseudogene status. The CDR3 spans 13 residues. The CDR3 is CASRHREGTEAFF. CDR3 DNA: TGTGCCAGCAGACACAGGGAGGGCACTGAAGCTTTCTTT.

The genes are TRBV9 and TRBJ1-2, with D maybe TRBD1 (5 bases). Trimming shortened V by 0 bases and J by 6 bases, and 9 bases separated the two germline ends. This CDR3 region has 13 residues. The V gene's germline CDR1 is SGDLS and CDR2 YYNGEE. The CDR3, as DNA: TGTGCCAGCAGCGTAGTCCCAGGGAATGGCTACACCTTC. Encoded protein: CASSVVPGNGYTF.

This chain connects TRBV19 to TRBJ1-1; 8 bases align to TRBD1. This CDR3 is built from 14 residues. Germline V gene lookup returns CDR1 LNHDA and CDR2 SQIVND (reference sequence). V lost 6 bases to trimming and J lost 4 bases; unmatched junction nucleotides: 7. The CDR3 is CASSLQQGGTEAFF. CDR3 DNA sequence: TGTGCCAGTAGCCTCCAACAGGGGGGCACTGAAGCTTTCTTT.

The rearrangement joins TRBV6-2 or TRBV6-3 to TRBJ2-2; 8 bases align to TRBD1. CDR3 length: 16 residues. After removal of 6 bases from V and 2 bases from J, the junction contained 8 bases not matched to a gene. Germline V lookup: CDR1 MNHEY, CDR2 SVGEGT. The CDR3 loop reads CASSPLQGANTGELFF. CDR3 sequence (DNA): TGTGCCAGCAGCCCTCTCCAGGGGGCTAACACCGGGGAGCTGTTTTTT.

This rearrangement joins TRBV6-5 to TRBJ1-5; D may be TRBD1 (6 bases). Germline CDR1 MNHEY, CDR2 SVGAGI. The V and J ends lost 6 bases and 4 bases respectively, with 13 bases between them. There are 14 residues in the CDR3. For the CDR3, the DNA is TGTGCCAGCAGACCAACAGGGAGTAATCAGCCCCAGCATTTT. It specifies CASRPTGSNQPQHF.

In nucleotides, the CDR3 is TGTGCCAGCAGTTTCATCGGGACATCTAAGGACACTGAAGCTTTCTTT. This encodes CASSFIGTSKDTEAFF. V is TRBV27 and J is TRBJ1-1; tentatively, D is TRBD1 (6 bases). The CDR3 loop spans 16 amino acids. Trimming removed 3 bases from V and 3 bases from J, with 17 bases in between. Germline-derived CDR1 and CDR2 are MNHEY and SMNVEV (reference sequence).

In its sample, this clone was seen a few times. The chain carries TRBV6-6 and TRBJ1-4; no clear D. Trimming removed 7 bases at V and 3 bases at J, with 9 bases between. This CDR3 is built from 13 residues. The germline gives CDR1 MNHNY, CDR2 SVGAGI (reference sequence). The CDR3 reads CASISGPNEKLFF. Written as DNA, the CDR3 is TGTGCCAGCATTTCGGGTCCTAATGAAAAACTGTTTTTT.

The V call is TRBV27, the J call TRBJ1-6; unclear D gene. The germline V and J ends were trimmed by 3 bases and 9 bases, with 9 bases remaining between them. This CDR3 spans 13 amino acids. Germline V gene data show CDR1 as MNHEY and CDR2 as SMNVEV (reference sequence). The CDR3 spells CASSLTNTSPLHF. CDR3 in DNA: TGTGCCAGCAGTTTGACTAACACTTCACCCCTCCACTTT.

As regards this clone: The same CDR3 also results from other DNA sequences found in this sample. The chain couples TRBV11-3 to TRBJ1-5; a possible D gene is TRBD1 (6 bases). V lost 5 bases, J lost 4 bases, and 9 bases lay in between. CDR3 length equals 13 residues. Germline loops: CDR1 SGHNT, CDR2 YENEEA. The CDR3 nucleotides read TGTGCCAGCAGCCAAGGGGGAAATCAGCCCCAGCATTTT. Translation: CASSQGGNQPQHF.

The chain links TRBV7-9 to TRBJ2-7; D may be TRBD2 (6 bases). The V and J ends lost 6 bases and 5 bases respectively, with 23 bases between them. Per the germline V gene, CDR1 is SEHNR and CDR2 is FQNEAQ (reference sequence). The length of the CDR3 is 16 residues. For the CDR3, the DNA is TGTGCCAGCAGGCCATCTCGGGCGGGACTGAATCACGAGCAGTACTTC. Translating it yields CASRPSRAGLNHEQYF. The entire variable domain, with the rest obtained from reference TRBV7-9 and TRBJ2-7, is as follows: DTGVSQNPRHKITKRGQNVTFRCDPISEHNRLYWYRQTLGQGPEFLTYFQNEAQLEKSRLLSDRFSAERPKGSFSTLEIQRTEQGDSAMYLCASRPSRAGLNHEQYFGPGTRLTVT.

This chain joins TRBV6-2 or TRBV6-3 and TRBJ2-5; TRBD2 matches at 13 bases. After removal of 4 bases from V and 4 bases from J, the junction contained 3 bases not matched to a gene. The CDR3 is 15 amino acids. Germline CDR1 is MNHEY and CDR2 is SVGEGT. The CDR3 coding sequence is TGTGCCAGCAGTTCGGGACTAGCGGGGACAGAGACCCAGTACTTC. Its translation is CASSSGLAGTETQYF.

The chain employs TRBV7-6 and TRBJ2-1, with 14 nucleotides matching TRBD2. Germline-derived CDR1 and CDR2 are SGHVS and FNYEAQ. After removal of 5 bases from V and 8 bases from J, the junction contained 8 bases not matched to a gene. The CDR3 is 16 residues long. This chain's CDR3 is CASSRGTSGRKDEQFF. CDR3 nucleotides: TGTGCCAGCAGCAGAGGGACTAGCGGGAGAAAGGATGAGCAGTTCTTC.

This clone was observed many times. The V and J genes are TRBV2 and TRBJ2-5; D is perhaps TRBD2 (5 bases). The CDR3 sequence is 14 residues long. Germline lookup yields CDR1 SNHLY and CDR2 FYNNEI. V lost 5 bases and J lost 5, with 15 bases in between. The CDR3 is CASSFIQRRETQYF. In DNA, the CDR3 is TGTGCCAGCAGTTTTATACAGCGGCGGGAGACCCAGTACTTC. Looking up the rest from reference TRBV2 and TRBJ2-5 gives the full variable domain: EPEVTQTPSHQVTQMGQEVILRCVPISNHLYFYWYRQILGQKVEFLVSFYNNEISEKSEIFDDQFSVERPDGSNFTLKIRSTKLEDSAMYFCASSFIQRRETQYFGPGTRLLVL.

V gene TRBV19 combines with J gene TRBJ2-5; D call uncertain. V was trimmed by 7 bases and J by 1 base, leaving 13 bases between them. Per the germline V gene, CDR1 is LNHDA and CDR2 is SQIVND (reference sequence). CDR3 length equals 14 residues. Here the CDR3 DNA reads TGTGCCAGTACCGAGACACCCTTCCAAGAGACCCAGTACTTC. Amino acid sequence: CASTETPFQETQYF. The full variable domain, in which reference TRBV19 and TRBJ2-5 provide the parts outside the CDR3, is DGGITQSPKYLFRKEGQNVTLSCEQNLNHDAMYWYRQDPGQGLRLIYYSQIVNDFQKGDIAEGYSVSREKKESFPLTVTSAQKNPTAFYLCASTETPFQETQYFGPGTRLLVL.

This chain links TRBV29-1 with TRBJ2-3, with 10 positions matching TRBD2. CDR3 size: 16 residues. Germline V CDR1 and CDR2: SQVTM, ANQGSEA. With V trimmed by 3 bases and J by 2 bases, 8 bases remained unmatched. Here the CDR3 reads CSVDSGRARLTDTQYF. CDR3 DNA: TGCAGCGTTGACAGCGGGAGGGCCCGGCTCACAGATACGCAGTATTTT.

The chain joins TRBV20-1 to TRBJ2-5; possible D gene TRBD2, 5 bases. Per the germline V gene, CDR1 is DFQATT and CDR2 is SNEGSKA (reference sequence). Trimming cost V 3 bases and J 5 bases, with 16 bases left between them. This CDR3 region has 14 residues. The CDR3 loop is CSASWEFSRETQYF. The CDR3 region has the DNA TGCAGTGCTAGTTGGGAGTTCTCCCGGGAGACCCAGTACTTC.

This clone was observed a few times. This rearrangement joins TRBV12-2 to TRBJ2-3; the table gives TRBD1 as D, unverified against the DNA. TRBV12-2 is a known pseudogene. The CDR3 is 15 amino acids. The DNA of the CDR3 is TGTGCAAGTCGCATCAGACAGGCAGGCACAGATACGCAGTATTTT. Translating gives CASRIRQAGTDTQYF.

The chain joins TRBV28 to TRBJ2-3, with TRBD2 matching 7 bases. Germline V gene lookup returns CDR1 MDHEN and CDR2 SYDVKM. V shed 3 bases, J shed 1 base, and the junction held 7 bases outside the gene matches. The CDR3 sequence is 16 residues long. CDR3 region: CASSFPRGVGTDTQYF. DNA for the CDR3: TGTGCCAGCAGTTTTCCCCGGGGGGTAGGCACAGATACGCAGTATTTT. Full variable domain (missing parts from reference TRBV28 and TRBJ2-3): DVKVTQSSRYLVKRTGEKVFLECVQDMDHENMFWYRQDPGLGLRLIYFSYDVKMKEKGDIPEGYSVSREKKERFSLILESASTNQTSMYLCASSFPRGVGTDTQYFGPGTRLTVL.

The genes are TRBV3-1 (or the pseudogene TRBV3-2) and TRBJ1-5; D possibly corresponds to TRBD1 (6 bases). This CDR3 is 16 amino acids long. Germline lookup yields CDR1 LGHDT and CDR2 YNNKEL (reference sequence). The germline V and J ends were trimmed by 3 bases and 0 bases, with 12 bases remaining between them. The DNA of the CDR3 is TGTGCCAGCAGCCAGGGTACAGGGCTTAGCAATCAGCCCCAGCATTTT. Amino acids: CASSQGTGLSNQPQHF.

This chain joins TRBV12-3 or TRBV12-4 and TRBJ2-7; the match to TRBD1 covers 8 bases. Germline trimming cut 7 bases from V and 6 bases from J; bases unmatched to any gene: 5. This CDR3 spans 12 amino acids. CDR3 DNA: TGTGCCAGCACCCAGGGGGCGGGCGAGCAGTACTTC. This encodes CASTQGAGEQYF.